Listed here is a single TCR beta chain. The antigen is undetermined. This sample is drawn from a study of cytomegalovirus exposure and HLA in healthy donors. The study, taken as a whole, reports: CMV serostatus was the sole immune exposure information available. Per published reports, the classifier diagnosed cytomegalovirus status with high specificity and sensitivity. The productive fraction for most TCR beta V segments was about 90% or about 30% in an earlier analysis. Researchers reportedly found TCR beta sequences accurately predicted most subjects' HLA-A and HLA-B alleles.

The V and J ends lost 3 bases and 2 bases, in that order; junction bases with no gene match: 7. The CDR3 is 16 residues long. The germline V gene encodes CDR1 SQVTM and CDR2 ANQGSEA. Primers included in the PCR were 60 Vbeta and 13 Jbeta primers. Assay: immunoSEQ multiplex PCR; the TCRdb copy retains only in-frame clones and omits some. Among 140,000 to 150,000 clones listed, 80% were seen once. V is TRBV29-1 and J is TRBJ2-5; 12 bases line up with TRBD2. This TCR was sampled from a middle-aged man in good health and CMV-seronegative. Sequenced: PBMCs. CDR3 residues: CSVDGVLAGGQETQYF. DNA of the CDR3: TGCAGCGTTGATGGTGTCCTAGCGGGGGGGCAAGAGACCCAGTACTTC.